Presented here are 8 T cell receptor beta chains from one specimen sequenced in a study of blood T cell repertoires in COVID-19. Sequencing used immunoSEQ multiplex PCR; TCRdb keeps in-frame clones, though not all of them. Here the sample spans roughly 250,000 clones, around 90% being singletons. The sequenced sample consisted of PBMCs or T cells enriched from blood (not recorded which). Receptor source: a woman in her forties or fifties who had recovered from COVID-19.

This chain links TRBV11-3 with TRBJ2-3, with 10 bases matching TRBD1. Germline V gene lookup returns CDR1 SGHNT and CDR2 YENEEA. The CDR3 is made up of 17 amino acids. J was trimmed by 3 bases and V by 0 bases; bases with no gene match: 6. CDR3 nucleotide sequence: TGTGCCAGCAGCTTAGACTCGGGACAGGGGTCGACAGATACGCAGTATTTT. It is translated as CASSLDSGQGSTDTQYF.

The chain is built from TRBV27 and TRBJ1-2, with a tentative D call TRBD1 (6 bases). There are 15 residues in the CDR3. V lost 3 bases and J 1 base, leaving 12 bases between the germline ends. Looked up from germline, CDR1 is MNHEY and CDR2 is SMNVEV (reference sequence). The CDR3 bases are TGTGCCAGCAGTTTTGGCTGGGGGCTTAACTATGGCTACACCTTC. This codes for CASSFGWGLNYGYTF.

CDR3 in amino acids: CASSPTPSGSRTGELFF. The CDR3 DNA reads as TGTGCCAGCTCACCAACTCCTAGCGGGAGTCGTACCGGGGAGCTGTTTTTT. V gene TRBV18 combines with J gene TRBJ2-2; TRBD2 agrees at 10 bases. With V trimmed by 2 bases and J by 5 bases, 8 bases remained unmatched. The CDR3 sequence is 17 residues long. CDR1 is KGHSH, CDR2 LQKENI, per germline. The variable domain in full, with the rest retrieved from reference TRBV18 and TRBJ2-2, is NAGVMQNPRHLVRRRGQEARLRCSPMKGHSHVYWYRQLPEEGLKFMVYLQKENIIDESGMPKERFSAEFPKEGPSILRIQQVVRGDSAAYFCASSPTPSGSRTGELFFGEGSRLTVL.

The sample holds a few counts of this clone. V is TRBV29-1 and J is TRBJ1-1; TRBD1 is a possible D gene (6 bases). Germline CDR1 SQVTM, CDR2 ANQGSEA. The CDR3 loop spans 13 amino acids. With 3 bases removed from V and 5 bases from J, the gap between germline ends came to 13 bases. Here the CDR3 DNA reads TGCAGCGTTGACAGGGGAAGGGGGACTGAAGCTTTCTTT. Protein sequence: CSVDRGRGTEAFF. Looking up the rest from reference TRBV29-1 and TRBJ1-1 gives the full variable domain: SAVISQKPSRDICQRGTSLTIQCQVDSQVTMMFWYRQQPGQSLTLIATANQGSEATYESGFVIDKFPISRPNLTFSTLTVSNMSPEDSSIYLCSVDRGRGTEAFFGQGTRLTVV.

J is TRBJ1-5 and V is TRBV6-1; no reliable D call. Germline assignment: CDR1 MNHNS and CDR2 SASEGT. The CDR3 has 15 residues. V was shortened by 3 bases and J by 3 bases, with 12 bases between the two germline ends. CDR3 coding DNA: TGTGCCAGCAGTGAGTATCCGACAAACAATCAGCCCCAGCATTTT. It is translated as CASSEYPTNNQPQHF.

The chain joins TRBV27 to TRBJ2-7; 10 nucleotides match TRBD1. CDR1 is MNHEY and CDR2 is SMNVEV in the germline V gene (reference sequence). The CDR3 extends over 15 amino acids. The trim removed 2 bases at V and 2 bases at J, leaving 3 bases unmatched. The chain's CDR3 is CASSLIGTGAYEQYF. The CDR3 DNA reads TGTGCCAGCAGTTTAATCGGGACAGGGGCCTACGAGCAGTACTTC.

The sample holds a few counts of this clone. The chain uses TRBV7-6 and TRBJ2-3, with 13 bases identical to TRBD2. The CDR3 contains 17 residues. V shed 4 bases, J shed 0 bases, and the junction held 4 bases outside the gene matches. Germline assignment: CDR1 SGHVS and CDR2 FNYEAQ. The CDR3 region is CASSSGTSGKSTDTQYF. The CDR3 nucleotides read TGTGCCAGCAGCTCAGGGACTAGCGGGAAAAGCACAGATACGCAGTATTTT.

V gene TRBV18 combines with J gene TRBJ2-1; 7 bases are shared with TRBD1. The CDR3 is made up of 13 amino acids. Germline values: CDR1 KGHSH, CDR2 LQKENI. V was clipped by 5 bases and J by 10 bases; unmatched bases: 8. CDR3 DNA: TGTGCCAGCTCAACAGAGACAGGGCACGAGCAGTTCTTC. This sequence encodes CASSTETGHEQFF.